This record covers a single T cell receptor beta chain. This sample was included in a study of blood T cell repertoires in COVID-19. Study-level information: Sites across the United States, Italy and Spain contributed samples from acute and convalescent COVID-19.

The CDR3 is made up of 15 amino acids. V lost 0 bases and J 3 bases, leaving 9 bases between the germline ends. Germline lookup yields CDR1 SGHAT and CDR2 FQNNGV. Allocation to cohorts depended on clinical history reported by the participants. Produced via immunoSEQ multiplex PCR; TCRdb's table is partial and in-frame only. This table holds some 300,000 clones, about 90% found once. This TCR was sampled from a woman between 25 and 40 years old who had recovered from COVID-19. The sample was PBMCs or T cells enriched from blood (not recorded which). The chain couples TRBV11-2 to TRBJ1-5; TRBD1 is a possible D gene (6 bases). In DNA, the CDR3 is TGTGCCAGCAGCTTAGACAGGGGATTCAATCAGCCCCAGCATTTT. Protein: CASSLDRGFNQPQHF.